The 3 T cell receptor beta chains presented below share a single source sample, sequenced in a study of post-analysis software for immune sequencing data. Every TCR beta cDNA library bore unique molecular identifiers. TCRdb ran MiXCR on the PCR reads and lists one entry per CDR3 protein. Found here are 750,000 to 950,000 distinct CDR3 sequences, roughly 50% of them singletons; the top ten hold approximately 4.5%. No antigens are known for them. General study results and limits: Roughly five TRBV segments occurring more often in patients than controls included TRBV5-6, TRBV5-1 and TRBV20-1.

The sequenced sample was blood. These receptor sequences come from a girl under 18 with multiple sclerosis.

The chain employs TRBV20-1 and TRBJ1-6, with TRBD1 matching 9 bases. J gave up 16 bases and V 3 bases, and 7 bases lay outside the gene matches. The germline V gene has CDR1 DFQATT and CDR2 SNEGSKA (reference sequence). The length of the CDR3 is 12 residues. The CDR3 DNA reads as TGCAGTGCTAGTGTGGGACAGGGTTTACTCCACTTT. Residues: CSASVGQGLLHF.

The chain links TRBV5-1 to TRBJ2-7, with D unclear. Trimming removed 5 bases from V and 5 bases from J, with 11 bases in between. Germline V gene data show CDR1 as SGHRS and CDR2 as YFSETQ. The CDR3 extends over 12 amino acids. CDR3 nucleotides: TGCGCCAGCAGTAACAGTCTCAACGAGCAGTACTTC. Protein product: CASSNSLNEQYF.

This clonotype occurred once. An end of the junction differs from the germline gene, which may be a read error. This sequence joins TRBV7-2 and TRBJ1-4; 9 bases agree with TRBD1. CDR1 and CDR2 from the germline V gene are SGHTA and FQGNSA. The length of the CDR3 is 14 residues. The CDR3 DNA reads as TGTGCCAGCAGCTGTTGGACAGGGGATGAAAAACGGTTTTTT. This gives the protein CASSCWTGDEKRFF.